This TCR beta chain was captured by sequencing in a study of blood T cell repertoires in COVID-19. V lost 4 bases to trimming and J lost 8 bases, with 14 bases between them. The germline V gene has CDR1 ENHRY and CDR2 SYGVKD. The CDR3 runs 13 residues. Each participant's cohort was designated according to participant-reported clinical history. Original handling: Researchers report that nucleated cell counts were estimated from reference gene primer amplification. Produced via immunoSEQ multiplex PCR; TCRdb's table is partial and in-frame only. D and trimming come from the DNA, and the V and J calls and clone size come from that table. The table has 200,000 or so clones, about 80% seen once; the top ten hold under 1.5%.

Sample: PBMCs or T cells enriched from blood (not recorded which). The chain uses TRBV10-3 and TRBJ1-2; D gene unclear. The source is a middle-aged woman with acute COVID-19. The CDR3 loop is CAISGGGLDGYTF. The CDR3 nucleotides are TGTGCCATCAGTGGGGGAGGGTTAGACGGCTACACCTTC.